Each of the 25 T cell receptor beta chains below was sequenced from the same sample in a study of blood T cell repertoires in COVID-19. The protocol was immunoSEQ multiplex PCR, while the TCRdb copy is restricted to in-frame clones and leaves out a portion. Here the sample spans hundreds of thousands of clones, 80% to 90% being singletons. The sequenced material came from PBMCs or T cells enriched from blood (not recorded which). These receptors all come from a woman in her forties who had been exposed to COVID-19.

The chain recombines TRBV6-1 with TRBJ1-2, with D maybe TRBD1 (5 bases). Trimming removed 2 bases at V and 6 bases at J, with 19 bases between. The CDR3 runs to 16 residues. The germline CDR1 and CDR2 sequences are MNHNS and SASEGT. The CDR3 loop reads CASSEFGPPEGDGYTF. CDR3 sequence (DNA): TGTGCCAGCAGTGAATTTGGGCCTCCCGAAGGGGATGGCTACACCTTC.

This chain connects TRBV6-2 or TRBV6-3 to TRBJ1-2; no clear D gene. CDR1 MNHEY and CDR2 SVGEGT come from the germline V gene. V lost 4 bases and J 8 bases, leaving 20 bases between the germline ends. This CDR3 has 15 residues. The CDR3 here is CASSFRLDRSEGYTF. CDR3 coding DNA: TGTGCCAGCAGTTTCAGACTGGATCGTTCTGAAGGCTACACCTTC.

The rearrangement uses TRBV3-1 (or the pseudogene TRBV3-2) and TRBJ1-1; the match to TRBD1 covers 9 bases. CDR1 LGHDT and CDR2 YNNKEL come from the germline V gene (reference sequence). The CDR3 is 14 amino acids. J lost 7 bases, V lost 2 bases, and 5 bases had no gene match. The DNA of the CDR3 is TGTGCCAGCAGCCAAATTCAGGGACAGGGTGAAGCTTTCTTT. Translated: CASSQIQGQGEAFF.

The genes are TRBV19 and TRBJ2-7, with 7 bases aligning to TRBD1. This CDR3 is 14 amino acids long. Trimming took 10 bases from V and 1 from J; bases not matched to a gene: 10. Germline CDR1 LNHDA, CDR2 SQIVND (reference sequence). The CDR3 coding sequence is TGTGCCACCGAACCAGGGGGTGCTTCCTACGAGCAGTACTTC. Translation gives CATEPGGASYEQYF.

The CDR3 DNA follows: TGTGCCAGCAGCTTAGTGCGAGAACCCACAGATACGCAGTATTTT. It codes for CASSLVREPTDTQYF. The chain is built from TRBV7-6 and TRBJ2-3, with no clear D. This CDR3 is 15 amino acids long. Germline loops: CDR1 SGHVS, CDR2 FNYEAQ. Trimming shortened V by 1 base and J by 2 bases, and 10 bases separated the two germline ends.

The V gene is TRBV18, the J gene TRBJ1-4, with no clear D. CDR1 KGHSH and CDR2 LQKENI come from the germline V gene. The V gene lost 3 bases and the J gene lost 6 bases, with 8 bases spanning the gap. The CDR3 is made up of 13 amino acids. The CDR3 loop is CASSPTGDEKLFF. Here the CDR3 DNA reads TGTGCCAGCTCACCTACGGGTGATGAAAAACTGTTTTTT.

V is TRBV18 and J is TRBJ2-3; D not resolved. The CDR3 consists of 15 residues. The germline V and J ends were trimmed by 4 bases and 2 bases, with 13 bases remaining between them. Germline CDR1 KGHSH, CDR2 LQKENI. CDR3 sequence (DNA): TGTGCCAGCTCACGAGAAAACGCCGCCACAGATACGCAGTATTTT. Its protein product is CASSRENAATDTQYF.

The rearrangement uses TRBV4-1 and TRBJ2-2; TRBD2 aligns across 11 bases. This CDR3 is built from 18 residues. With 4 bases clipped from V and 0 bases from J, the junction kept 7 bases outside the gene matches. CDR1 and CDR2 from the germline V gene are MGHRA and YSYEKL. As DNA, the CDR3 is TGCGCCAGCAGCCGAACCTTTAGCGGGGGGGCGAACACCGGGGAGCTGTTTTTT. It encodes CASSRTFSGGANTGELFF.

In regard to this clone: Other DNA sequences in the same sample also yield this CDR3. J is TRBJ2-6 and V is TRBV3-1 (or the pseudogene TRBV3-2); tentative D call: TRBD1 (6 bases). CDR1 is LGHDT, CDR2 YNNKEL, per germline (reference sequence). This CDR3 is 18 amino acids long. V was trimmed by 0 bases and J by 0 bases, leaving 12 bases between them. The CDR3 coding sequence is TGTGCCAGCAGCCAAGATGCAGGGGCCGACTCTGGGGCCAACGTCCTGACTTTC. Protein product: CASSQDAGADSGANVLTF.

This clone was counted a single time. The rearrangement joins TRBV6-2 or TRBV6-3 to TRBJ1-4, with a possible D match to TRBD1 (5 bases). Germline V gives CDR1 MNHEY, CDR2 SVGEGT. The CDR3 has 14 amino acids. The ends were cut back, 2 bases at V and 5 bases at J, with 9 bases in the middle. The CDR3 loop is CASSYRQTNEKLFF. DNA of the CDR3: TGTGCCAGCAGTTACCGACAGACCAATGAAAAACTGTTTTTT.

This chain links TRBV15 with TRBJ1-2, with TRBD1 as a possible D gene (5 bases). The CDR3 sequence is 13 residues long. V dropped 2 bases and J dropped 8 bases, with 12 bases sitting between them. Germline values: CDR1 LNHNV, CDR2 YYDKDF (reference sequence). The CDR3, as DNA: TGTGCCACCAGCAGATTACCGACAGACGGCTACACCTTC. Protein sequence: CATSRLPTDGYTF.

The chain uses TRBV11-2 and TRBJ2-5; tentative D call: TRBD2 (7 bases). The CDR3 spans 15 residues. CDR1 is SGHAT, CDR2 FQNNGV, per germline. Trimming stripped 2 bases from V and 4 bases from J, with 14 bases between. CDR3 amino acids: CASSLWEGGRETQYF. CDR3 nucleotide sequence: TGTGCCAGCAGCTTATGGGAGGGGGGTAGAGAGACCCAGTACTTC.

This clone was picked up one time. The rearrangement links TRBV6-4 to TRBJ2-1, with D possibly being TRBD2 (5 bases). The V and J ends lost 0 bases and 5 bases respectively, with 8 bases between them. Germline V lookup: CDR1 MRHNA, CDR2 SNTAGT. This CDR3 has 14 residues. The CDR3 nucleotides read TGTGCCAGCAGTGACTCCGGGCGGGACAATGAGCAGTTCTTC. Protein sequence: CASSDSGRDNEQFF.

On this clone: Within the sample, other DNA sequences also encode this same CDR3. The rearrangement uses TRBV28 and TRBJ1-5; 8 bases map to TRBD1. Germline lookup yields CDR1 MDHEN and CDR2 SYDVKM. J gave up 4 bases and V 5 bases, and 7 bases lay outside the gene matches. The CDR3 sequence is 15 residues long. CDR3: CASSRQGTSNQPQHF. CDR3 nucleotides: TGTGCCAGCAGTCGACAGGGGACCTCAAATCAGCCCCAGCATTTT.

The chain employs TRBV29-1 and TRBJ1-1; 7 bases are a match to TRBD1. The V and J ends lost 7 bases and 4 bases, in that order; junction bases with no gene match: 12. This CDR3 comprises 14 residues. The germline V gene encodes CDR1 SQVTM and CDR2 ANQGSEA. The CDR3 region has the DNA TGCAGCGCTGGGGCCGCGGGACAGATCACTGAAGCTTTCTTT. Translated, it gives CSAGAAGQITEAFF.

The chain employs TRBV2 and TRBJ1-1, with 9 bases matching TRBD1. The germline V gene encodes CDR1 SNHLY and CDR2 FYNNEI. The CDR3 sequence is 16 residues long. V lost 7 bases, J lost 2 bases, and 11 bases stayed unmatched. The CDR3 nucleotides read TGTGCCAGCAAACGTGGACAGGGGTGGGTCAACACTGAAGCTTTCTTT. Its protein is CASKRGQGWVNTEAFF.

The rearrangement links TRBV5-4 to TRBJ2-2; 7 nucleotides agree with TRBD2. The CDR3 is made up of 15 amino acids. Germline CDR1 reads SGHNT; CDR2 reads YYREEE (reference sequence). Trimming took 0 bases from V and 6 from J; bases not matched to a gene: 5. CDR3 in amino acids: CASSLVKGGSGELFF. Here the CDR3 DNA reads TGTGCCAGCAGCTTGGTAAAGGGAGGGTCCGGGGAGCTGTTTTTT.

This clone was counted ten times or more. The V gene is TRBV5-4, the J gene TRBJ1-1; D is undetermined. Trimming cost V 3 bases and J 3 bases, with 15 bases left between them. CDR3 length: 15 amino acids. From germline, CDR1 is SGHNT and CDR2 YYREEE (reference sequence). The CDR3 DNA follows: TGTGCCAGCAGCTCTTATAGTCTTTACTACACTGAAGCTTTCTTT. It encodes CASSSYSLYYTEAFF.

The rearrangement links TRBV28 to TRBJ2-1; 8 bases align to TRBD2. Germline-derived CDR1 and CDR2 are MDHEN and SYDVKM. The J segment lost 8 bases and the V segment lost 11 bases, leaving 11 bases of the junction unmatched. This CDR3 has 13 amino acids. The CDR3 DNA reads TGTGCCTGGGCGGGGGGCTCTACCGATGAGCAGTTCTTC. Translating it yields CAWAGGSTDEQFF. The full variable domain, completed using reference TRBV28 and TRBJ2-1, is DVKVTQSSRYLVKRTGEKVFLECVQDMDHENMFWYRQDPGLGLRLIYFSYDVKMKEKGDIPEGYSVSREKKERFSLILESASTNQTSMYLCAWAGGSTDEQFFGPGTRLTVL.

Written as DNA, the CDR3 is TGTGCCAGCAGCGAAACGATTCAGACTAATGAAAAACTGTTTTTT. It is translated as CASSETIQTNEKLFF. The chain has TRBV5-6 and TRBJ1-4, with D unclear. There are 15 residues in the CDR3. CDR1 and CDR2 from the germline V gene are SGHDT and YYEEEE. Between the trimmed V and J ends, which lost 4 bases and 2 bases, there was a span of 12 bases.

The chain combines TRBV5-1 with TRBJ2-2, with 8 bases fitting TRBD1. The CDR3 is 16 residues long. Germline V gene lookup returns CDR1 SGHRS and CDR2 YFSETQ. Unmatched junction bases numbered 3, after V lost 2 bases and J lost 0 bases. The chain's CDR3 is CASSFAGGANTGELFF. In nucleotides, the CDR3 is TGCGCCAGCAGCTTTGCAGGGGGCGCGAACACCGGGGAGCTGTTTTTT.

This clone was recorded a few times. V usage is TRBV5-1 and J usage is TRBJ2-2; the match to TRBD2 covers 10 bases. This CDR3 region has 17 residues. Germline CDR1 is SGHRS and CDR2 is YFSETQ. Losses at the gene ends were 0 bases for V and 0 bases for J; bases not matched to a gene: 2. The CDR3 reads CASSLASGGPNTGELFF. The CDR3 nucleotides are TGCGCCAGCAGCTTGGCTAGCGGGGGCCCGAACACCGGGGAGCTGTTTTTT.

The V and J genes are TRBV7-2 and TRBJ1-2, with 9 bases lining up with TRBD1. Germline loops: CDR1 SGHTA, CDR2 FQGNSA. The CDR3 has 14 residues. With 5 bases clipped from V and 6 bases from J, the junction kept 7 bases outside the gene matches. CDR3 protein: CASSKTGGWDGYTF. The CDR3 nucleotides are TGTGCCAGCAGCAAGACAGGGGGTTGGGATGGCTACACCTTC.

This rearrangement joins TRBV24-1 to TRBJ2-3; TRBD1 matches at 8 bases. Germline V lookup: CDR1 KGHDR, CDR2 SFDVKD. The CDR3 has 16 residues. The trim removed 4 bases at V and 4 bases at J, leaving 9 bases unmatched. Here the CDR3 DNA reads TGTGCCACCAGTGACCCCGGACAGGGTATACCAGATACGCAGTATTTT. This sequence encodes CATSDPGQGIPDTQYF.

This clone was seen at least ten times. This rearrangement joins TRBV6-5 to TRBJ1-5; tentative D call: TRBD1 (5 bases). This CDR3 comprises 13 residues. Germline V gene lookup returns CDR1 MNHEY and CDR2 SVGAGI. Trimming stripped 3 bases from V and 5 bases from J, with 8 bases between. CDR3 DNA: TGTGCCAGCAGTTATGCGGGGGATCAGCCCCAGCATTTT. Translating gives CASSYAGDQPQHF.